This T cell receptor beta chain stems from a study of regulatory T cells in long-lasting Graves disease. Relying on iRepertoire HTBI primers and Arm-PCR of CDR3 regions, the team built TCR beta libraries. A single record per CDR3 protein comes from TCRdb applying MiXCR to the multiplex PCR reads. The profile shows around 250,000 distinct CDR3 sequences, 15% to 20% of them singletons. Sample time point: newly diagnosed GD, antithyroid drugs for less than 3 months. RNA from PBMCs was the source of the TCR library. The sample was also reused in another study, on T cells in Graves' hyperthyroidism and ophthalmopathy. As that study records: Patients aged 18 to 65 with hyperthyroidism were newly diagnosed, with duration under 2 months. An initial round of RT-PCR targeting the TCR CDR3 relied on the HTBI primer set.

This specimen was peripheral blood mononuclear cells (PBMCs), taken at new diagnosis, from a patient treated with antithyroid drugs. The clonotype comes from a woman in her twenties or thirties with Graves disease.

CDR3 amino acids: CSVAGYREKLFF. In DNA form, the CDR3 reads TGCAGCGTTGCAGGGTATCGGGAAAAACTGTTTTTT. The gene calls are TRBV29-1 and TRBJ1-4; perhaps TRBD1 as D (5 bases). In germline, CDR1 is SQVTM, CDR2 ANQGSEA. Trimming left V 4 bases short and J 8 bases short, with 11 bases between. The CDR3 is made up of 12 amino acids.